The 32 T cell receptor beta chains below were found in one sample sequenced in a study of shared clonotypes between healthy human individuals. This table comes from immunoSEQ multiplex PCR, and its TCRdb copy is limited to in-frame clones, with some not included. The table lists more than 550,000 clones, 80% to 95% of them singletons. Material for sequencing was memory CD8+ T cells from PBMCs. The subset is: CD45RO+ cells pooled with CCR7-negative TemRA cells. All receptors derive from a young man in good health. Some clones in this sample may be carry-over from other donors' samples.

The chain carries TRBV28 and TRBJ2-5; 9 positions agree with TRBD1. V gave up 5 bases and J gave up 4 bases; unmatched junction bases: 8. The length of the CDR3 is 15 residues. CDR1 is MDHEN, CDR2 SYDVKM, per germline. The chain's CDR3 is CASSRKGTGSETQYF. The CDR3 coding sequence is TGTGCCAGCAGTCGGAAAGGGACAGGGTCAGAGACCCAGTACTTC.

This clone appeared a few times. The CDR3 region has the DNA TGTGCCAGCAGTTTCGGGTCAGGAGGGCGAGCTTTCTTT. This sequence encodes CASSFGSGGRAFF. V is TRBV27 and J is TRBJ1-1, with unresolved D. Trimming took 3 bases from V and 10 from J, leaving 15 bases between them. Germline loops: CDR1 MNHEY, CDR2 SMNVEV (reference sequence). This CDR3 comprises 13 residues.

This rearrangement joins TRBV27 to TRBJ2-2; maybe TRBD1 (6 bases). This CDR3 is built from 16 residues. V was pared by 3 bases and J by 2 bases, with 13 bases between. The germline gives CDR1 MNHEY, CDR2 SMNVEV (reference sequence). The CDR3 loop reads CASSFYGQTNTGELFF. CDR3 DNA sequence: TGTGCCAGCAGTTTCTACGGACAGACCAACACCGGGGAGCTGTTTTTT.

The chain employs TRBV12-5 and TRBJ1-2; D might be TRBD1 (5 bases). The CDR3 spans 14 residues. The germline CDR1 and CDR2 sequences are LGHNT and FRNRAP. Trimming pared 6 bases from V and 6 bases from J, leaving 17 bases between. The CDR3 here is CASGRTRGLDGYTF. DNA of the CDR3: TGTGCTAGTGGACGCACCCGGGGCCTAGATGGCTACACCTTC.

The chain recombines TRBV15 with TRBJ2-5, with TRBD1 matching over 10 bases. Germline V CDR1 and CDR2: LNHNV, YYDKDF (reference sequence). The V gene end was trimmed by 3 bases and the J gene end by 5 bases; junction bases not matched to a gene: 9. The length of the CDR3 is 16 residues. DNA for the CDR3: TGTGCCACCAGCAGTCCCGAGGACAGGGGGTTGGAGACCCAGTACTTC. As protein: CATSSPEDRGLETQYF.

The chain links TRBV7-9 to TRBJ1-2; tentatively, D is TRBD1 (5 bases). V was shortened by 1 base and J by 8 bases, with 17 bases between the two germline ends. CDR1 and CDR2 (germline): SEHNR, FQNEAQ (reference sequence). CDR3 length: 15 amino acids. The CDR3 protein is CASSLVGPSSGGYTF. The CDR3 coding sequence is TGTGCCAGCAGCTTAGTGGGACCGAGCTCAGGGGGCTACACCTTC.

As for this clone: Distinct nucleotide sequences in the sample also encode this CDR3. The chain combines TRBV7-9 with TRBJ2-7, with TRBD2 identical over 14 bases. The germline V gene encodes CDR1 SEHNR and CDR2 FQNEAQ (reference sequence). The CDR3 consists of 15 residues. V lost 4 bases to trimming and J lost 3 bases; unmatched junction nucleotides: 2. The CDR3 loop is CASSSGLAGGYEQYF. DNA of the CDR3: TGTGCCAGCAGCTCCGGACTAGCGGGGGGCTACGAGCAGTACTTC.

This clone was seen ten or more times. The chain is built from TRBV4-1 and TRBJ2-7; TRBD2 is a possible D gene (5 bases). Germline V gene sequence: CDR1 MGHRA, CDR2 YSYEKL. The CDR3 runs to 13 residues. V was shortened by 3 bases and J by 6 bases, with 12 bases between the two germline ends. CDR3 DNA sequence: TGCGCCAGCAGCCAGCAACCGACTATCGAGCAGTACTTC. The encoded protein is CASSQQPTIEQYF.

The CDR3 DNA reads as TGTGCCAGCAGCAGTAGCGGGCGAGGAAATGAGCAGTTCTTC. It yields the protein CASSSSGRGNEQFF. The chain has TRBV7-9 and TRBJ2-1, with TRBD2 identical over 7 bases. This CDR3 region has 14 residues. V shed 5 bases, J shed 7 bases, and the junction held 8 bases outside the gene matches. CDR1 is SEHNR, CDR2 FQNEAQ, per germline (reference sequence).

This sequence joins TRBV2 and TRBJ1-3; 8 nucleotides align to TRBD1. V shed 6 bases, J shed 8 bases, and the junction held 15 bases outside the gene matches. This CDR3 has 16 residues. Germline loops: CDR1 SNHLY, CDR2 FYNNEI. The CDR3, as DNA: TGTGCCAGCAGAAAACCCGGGACAGGACACCGGGACACCATATATTTT. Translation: CASRKPGTGHRDTIYF.

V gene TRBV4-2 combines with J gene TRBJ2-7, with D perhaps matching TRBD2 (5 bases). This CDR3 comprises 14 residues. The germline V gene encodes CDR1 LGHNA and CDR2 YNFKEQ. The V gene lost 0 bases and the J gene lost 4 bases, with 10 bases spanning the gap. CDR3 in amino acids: CASSQEAAAYEQYF. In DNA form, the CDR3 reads TGTGCCAGCAGCCAAGAAGCGGCCGCATACGAGCAGTACTTC.

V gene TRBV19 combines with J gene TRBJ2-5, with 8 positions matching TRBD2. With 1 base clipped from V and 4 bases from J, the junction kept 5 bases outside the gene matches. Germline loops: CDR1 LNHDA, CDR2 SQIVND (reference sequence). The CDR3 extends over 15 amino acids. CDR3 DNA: TGTGCCAGTAGTATAGGCCCCCGGGAGGGAGAGACCCAGTACTTC. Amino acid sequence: CASSIGPREGETQYF.

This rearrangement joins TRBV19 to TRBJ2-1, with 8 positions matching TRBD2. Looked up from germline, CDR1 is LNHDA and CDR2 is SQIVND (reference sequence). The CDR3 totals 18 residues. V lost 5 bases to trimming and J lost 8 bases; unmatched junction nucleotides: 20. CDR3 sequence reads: CASSRWGGSGGPFYEQFF. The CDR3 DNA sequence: TGTGCCAGTAGTCGTTGGGGAGGCTCGGGAGGGCCTTTTTATGAGCAGTTCTTC.

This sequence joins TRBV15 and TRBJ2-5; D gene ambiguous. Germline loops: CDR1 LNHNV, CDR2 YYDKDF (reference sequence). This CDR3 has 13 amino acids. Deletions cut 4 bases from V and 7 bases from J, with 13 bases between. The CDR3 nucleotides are TGTGCCACCAGCACGACGGCCTCGGGGACCCAGTACTTC. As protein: CATSTTASGTQYF. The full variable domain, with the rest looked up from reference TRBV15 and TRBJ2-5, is DAMVIQNPRYQVTQFGKPVTLSCSQTLNHNVMYWYQQKSSQAPKLLFHYYDKDFNNEADTPDNFQSRRPNTSFCFLDIRSPGLGDTAMYLCATSTTASGTQYFGPGTRLLVL.

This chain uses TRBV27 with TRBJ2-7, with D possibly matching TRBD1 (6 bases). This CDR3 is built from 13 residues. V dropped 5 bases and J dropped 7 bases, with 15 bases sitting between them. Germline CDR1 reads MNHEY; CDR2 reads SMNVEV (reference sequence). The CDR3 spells CASSPVTGHEQYF. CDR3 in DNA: TGTGCCAGCAGTCCCGTGACAGGACATGAGCAGTACTTC.

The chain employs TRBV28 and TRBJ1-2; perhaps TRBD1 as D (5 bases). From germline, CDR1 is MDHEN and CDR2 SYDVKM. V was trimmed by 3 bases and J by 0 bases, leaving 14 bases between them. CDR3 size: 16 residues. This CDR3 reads CASSFPLDRANYGYTF. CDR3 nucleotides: TGTGCCAGCAGTTTCCCCCTCGACAGAGCTAACTATGGCTACACCTTC.

CDR3 protein: CASSEDGGNTIYF. CDR3 DNA sequence: TGTGCCAGCAGTGAGGACGGGGGAAACACCATATATTTT. The J gene is TRBJ1-3, the V gene TRBV6-1; no clear D gene. The CDR3 is made up of 13 amino acids. Germline CDR1 and CDR2: MNHNS and SASEGT. The ends were cut back, 3 bases at V and 4 bases at J, with 7 bases in the middle.

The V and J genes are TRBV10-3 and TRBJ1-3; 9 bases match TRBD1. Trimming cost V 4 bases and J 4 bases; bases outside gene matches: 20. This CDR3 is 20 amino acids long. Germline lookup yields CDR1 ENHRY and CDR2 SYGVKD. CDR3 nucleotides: TGTGCCATCAGTGGACCCGGGACAGGGTATAATATCGATTCCGGAAACACCATATATTTT. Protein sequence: CAISGPGTGYNIDSGNTIYF.

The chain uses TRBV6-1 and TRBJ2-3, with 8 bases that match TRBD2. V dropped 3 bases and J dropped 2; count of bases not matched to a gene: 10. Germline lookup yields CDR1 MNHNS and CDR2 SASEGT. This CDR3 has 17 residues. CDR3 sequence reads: CASSDRLAGGLTDTQYF. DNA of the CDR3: TGTGCCAGCAGTGACAGGCTTGCGGGAGGCCTCACAGATACGCAGTATTTT.

The chain's CDR3 is CASDGGVAGGPYEQYF. CDR3 nucleotides: TGTGCCAGCGACGGGGGAGTAGCGGGAGGGCCTTACGAGCAGTACTTC. The chain couples TRBV7-9 to TRBJ2-7; TRBD2 aligns across 11 bases. Germline V lookup: CDR1 SEHNR, CDR2 FQNEAQ (reference sequence). This CDR3 region has 16 residues. Trimming removed 8 bases from V and 4 bases from J; junction bases left unmatched: 13.

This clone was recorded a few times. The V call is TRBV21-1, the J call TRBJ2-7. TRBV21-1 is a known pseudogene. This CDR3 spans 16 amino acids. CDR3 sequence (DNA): TGTGCCAGCAGCACAACTTGGGATTATCGACTCGCCGAGCAGTACTTC. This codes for CASSTTWDYRLAEQYF.

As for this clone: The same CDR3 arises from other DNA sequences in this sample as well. CDR3 sequence reads: CASSQDPGTDTQYF. CDR3 sequence (DNA): TGCGCCAGCAGCCAAGATCCGGGGACAGATACGCAGTATTTT. The chain couples TRBV4-1 to TRBJ2-3; possible D gene TRBD2, 5 bases. The CDR3 totals 14 residues. V was clipped by 0 bases and J by 3 bases, with 7 bases between them. Germline V lookup: CDR1 MGHRA, CDR2 YSYEKL.

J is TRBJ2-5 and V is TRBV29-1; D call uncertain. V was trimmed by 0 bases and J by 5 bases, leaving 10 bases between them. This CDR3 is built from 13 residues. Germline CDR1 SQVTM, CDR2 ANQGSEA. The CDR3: CSVEDPEAETQYF. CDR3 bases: TGCAGCGTTGAAGATCCAGAAGCGGAGACCCAGTACTTC.

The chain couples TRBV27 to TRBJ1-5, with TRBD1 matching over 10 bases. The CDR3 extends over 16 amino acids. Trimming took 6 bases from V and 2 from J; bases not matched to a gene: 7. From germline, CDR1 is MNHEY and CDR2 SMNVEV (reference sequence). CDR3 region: CASSLTGGAGNQPQHF. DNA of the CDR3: TGTGCCAGCAGCCTGACAGGGGGCGCCGGCAATCAGCCCCAGCATTTT.

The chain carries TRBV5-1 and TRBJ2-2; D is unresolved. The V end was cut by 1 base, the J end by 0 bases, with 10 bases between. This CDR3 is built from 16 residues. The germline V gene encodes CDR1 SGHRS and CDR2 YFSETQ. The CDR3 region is CASSLWTSANTGELFF. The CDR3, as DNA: TGCGCCAGCAGCTTGTGGACCTCCGCGAACACCGGGGAGCTGTTTTTT.

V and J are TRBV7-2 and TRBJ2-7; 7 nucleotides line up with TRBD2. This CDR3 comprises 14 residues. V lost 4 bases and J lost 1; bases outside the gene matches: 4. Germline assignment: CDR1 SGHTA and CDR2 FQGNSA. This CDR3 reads CASSSREGSYEQYF. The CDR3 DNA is TGTGCCAGCAGCTCCAGGGAGGGGTCCTACGAGCAGTACTTC.

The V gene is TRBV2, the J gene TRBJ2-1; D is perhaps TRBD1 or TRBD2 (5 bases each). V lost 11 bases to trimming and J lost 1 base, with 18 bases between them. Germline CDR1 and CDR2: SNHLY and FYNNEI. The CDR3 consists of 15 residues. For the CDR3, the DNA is TGTGCCGGACCATACCGGGACGAGTCCTACAATGAGCAGTTCTTC. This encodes CAGPYRDESYNEQFF. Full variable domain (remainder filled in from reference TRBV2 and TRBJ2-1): EPEVTQTPSHQVTQMGQEVILRCVPISNHLYFYWYRQILGQKVEFLVSFYNNEISEKSEIFDDQFSVERPDGSNFTLKIRSTKLEDSAMYFCAGPYRDESYNEQFFGPGTRLTVL.

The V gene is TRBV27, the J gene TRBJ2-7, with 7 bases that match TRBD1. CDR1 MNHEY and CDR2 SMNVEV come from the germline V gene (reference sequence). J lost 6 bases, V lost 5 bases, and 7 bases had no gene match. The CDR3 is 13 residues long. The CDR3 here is CASSPPTGLEQYF. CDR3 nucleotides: TGTGCCAGCAGTCCCCCGACAGGGCTCGAGCAGTACTTC.

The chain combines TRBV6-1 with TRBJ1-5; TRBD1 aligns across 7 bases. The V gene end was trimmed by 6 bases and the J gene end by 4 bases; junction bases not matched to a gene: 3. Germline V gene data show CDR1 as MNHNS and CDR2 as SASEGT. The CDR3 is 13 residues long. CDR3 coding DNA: TGTGCCAGCAGCACAGGGGAGAATCAGCCCCAGCATTTT. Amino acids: CASSTGENQPQHF.

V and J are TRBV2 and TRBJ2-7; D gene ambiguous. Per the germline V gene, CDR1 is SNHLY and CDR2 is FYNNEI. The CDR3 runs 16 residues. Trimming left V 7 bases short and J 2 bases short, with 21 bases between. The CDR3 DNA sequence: TGTGCCAGCACCGCCCTCTACCTCGACCCGCCCTACGAGCAGTACTTC. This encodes CASTALYLDPPYEQYF.

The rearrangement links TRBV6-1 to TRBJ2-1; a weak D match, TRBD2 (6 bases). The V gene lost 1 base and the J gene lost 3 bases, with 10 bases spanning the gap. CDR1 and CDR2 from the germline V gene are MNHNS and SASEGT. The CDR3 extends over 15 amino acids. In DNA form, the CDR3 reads TGTGCCAGCAGTGAAGGCCGGGACTTCTACAATGAGCAGTTCTTC. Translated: CASSEGRDFYNEQFF.

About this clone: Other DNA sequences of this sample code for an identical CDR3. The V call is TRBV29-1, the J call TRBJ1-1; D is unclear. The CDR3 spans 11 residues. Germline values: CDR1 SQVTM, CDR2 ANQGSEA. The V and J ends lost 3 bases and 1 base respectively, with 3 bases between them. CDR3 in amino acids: CSVEGNTEAFF. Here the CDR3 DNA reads TGCAGCGTTGAGGGGAACACTGAAGCTTTCTTT.